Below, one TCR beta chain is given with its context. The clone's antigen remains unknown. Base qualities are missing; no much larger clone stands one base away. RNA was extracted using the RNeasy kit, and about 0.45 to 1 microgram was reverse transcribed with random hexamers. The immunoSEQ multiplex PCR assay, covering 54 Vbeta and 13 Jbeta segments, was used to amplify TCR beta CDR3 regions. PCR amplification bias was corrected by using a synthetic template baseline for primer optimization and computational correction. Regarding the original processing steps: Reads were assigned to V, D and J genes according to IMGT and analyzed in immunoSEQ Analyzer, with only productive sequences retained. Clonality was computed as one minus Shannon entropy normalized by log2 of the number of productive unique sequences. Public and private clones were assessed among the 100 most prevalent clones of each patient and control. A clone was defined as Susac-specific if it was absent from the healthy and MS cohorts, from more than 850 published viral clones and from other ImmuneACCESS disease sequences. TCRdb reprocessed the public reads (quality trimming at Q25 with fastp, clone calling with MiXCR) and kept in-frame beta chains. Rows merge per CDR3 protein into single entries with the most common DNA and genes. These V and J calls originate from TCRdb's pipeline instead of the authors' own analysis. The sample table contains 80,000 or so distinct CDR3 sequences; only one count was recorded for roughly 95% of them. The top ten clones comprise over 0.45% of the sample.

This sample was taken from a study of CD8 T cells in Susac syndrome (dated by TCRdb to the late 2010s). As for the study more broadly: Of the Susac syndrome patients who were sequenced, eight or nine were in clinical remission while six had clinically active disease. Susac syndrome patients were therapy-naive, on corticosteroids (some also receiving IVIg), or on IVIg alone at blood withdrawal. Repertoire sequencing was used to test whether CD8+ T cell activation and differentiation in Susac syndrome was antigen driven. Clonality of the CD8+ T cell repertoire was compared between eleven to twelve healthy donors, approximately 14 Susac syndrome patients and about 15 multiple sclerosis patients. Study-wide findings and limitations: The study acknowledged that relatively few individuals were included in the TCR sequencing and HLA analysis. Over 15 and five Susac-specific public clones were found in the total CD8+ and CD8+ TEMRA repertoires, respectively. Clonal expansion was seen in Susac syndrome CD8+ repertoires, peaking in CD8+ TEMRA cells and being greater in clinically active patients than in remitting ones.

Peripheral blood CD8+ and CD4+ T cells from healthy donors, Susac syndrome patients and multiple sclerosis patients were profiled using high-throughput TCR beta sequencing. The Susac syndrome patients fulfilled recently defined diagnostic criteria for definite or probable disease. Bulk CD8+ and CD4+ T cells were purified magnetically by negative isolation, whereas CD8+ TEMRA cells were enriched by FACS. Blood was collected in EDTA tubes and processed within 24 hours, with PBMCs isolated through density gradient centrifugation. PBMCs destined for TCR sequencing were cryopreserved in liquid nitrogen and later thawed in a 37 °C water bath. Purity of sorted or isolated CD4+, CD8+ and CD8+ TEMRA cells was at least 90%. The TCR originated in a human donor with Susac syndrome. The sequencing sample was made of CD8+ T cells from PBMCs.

The DNA sequence reads TGCAGTGCCCGGTTGCAGGACTACACTGAAGCTTTCTTT. The resulting protein is CSARLQDYTEAFF. Recombination connected TRBV20-1 to TRBJ1-1; no confident D gene assignment can be made. For CDR1 and CDR2, the germline V gene (reference sequence) lists DFQATT and SNEGSKA. Measured from the cysteine to the phenylalanine, the CDR3 is 13 residues long. The entry retains the CDR3 DNA only, 39 bases that are in frame from base 1. A distance of 14 bases separates the germline ends of V and J, which lose 6 bases and 3 bases respectively.